These 16 T cell receptor beta chains originate from one sample sequenced in a study of T-cell reconstitution after alpha-beta-depleted transplantation in children. Unique molecular identifiers were incorporated into the prepared TCRbeta library. One entry per CDR3 protein, called by TCRdb with MiXCR from the PCR reads. This sample has 250,000 to 300,000 distinct CDR3 sequences, with 10% found just once. The sequencing here drew on PBMCs, taken before TCRalphabeta/CD19-depleted stem cell transplant. Receptors originate from a boy younger than two with acute myeloid leukemia, due to receive a stem cell transplant.

This clonotype was observed at least ten times. This rearrangement joins TRBV9 to TRBJ2-7, with 10 positions matching TRBD1. Looked up from germline, CDR1 is SGDLS and CDR2 is YYNGEE. Germline trimming cut 4 bases from V and 4 bases from J; bases unmatched to any gene: 5. This CDR3 comprises 14 residues. The CDR3 loop is CASSPSGQGYEQYF. The CDR3 DNA reads TGTGCCAGCAGCCCGTCGGGACAGGGGTACGAGCAGTACTTC.

This clonotype was seen ten or more times. The chain has TRBV20-1 and TRBJ2-7; 12 nucleotides line up with TRBD2. J gave up 3 bases and V 1 base, and 1 base lay outside the gene matches. The CDR3 sequence is 14 residues long. Germline assignment: CDR1 DFQATT and CDR2 SNEGSKA (reference sequence). The CDR3 reads CSARALAGGYEQYF. CDR3 bases: TGCAGTGCTAGAGCACTAGCGGGGGGCTACGAGCAGTACTTC.

This clonotype was counted at least ten times. The rearrangement links TRBV5-1 to TRBJ2-7; weak D call: TRBD2 (6 bases). Germline V CDR1 and CDR2: SGHRS, YFSETQ. The CDR3 has 14 residues. Trimming removed 2 bases at V and 2 bases at J, with 11 bases between. For the CDR3, the DNA is TGCGCCAGCAGCTTTTCGGGAGTTGCCTACGAGCAGTACTTC. Protein: CASSFSGVAYEQYF.

This clonotype came up a few times. The rearrangement uses TRBV20-1 and TRBJ1-2; 11 positions agree with TRBD1. Germline V lookup: CDR1 DFQATT, CDR2 SNEGSKA (reference sequence). This CDR3 is 16 amino acids long. Trimming at V came to 5 bases and at J to 0 bases, leaving 8 bases not matched to a gene. For the CDR3, the DNA is TGCAGTGCTTACCGGGACAGGGGGGATCCTAACTATGGCTACACCTTC. Translation gives CSAYRDRGDPNYGYTF.

This clonotype showed up many times. V is TRBV6-5 and J is TRBJ2-7; unclear D gene. This CDR3 region has 14 residues. Germline CDR1 is MNHEY and CDR2 is SVGAGI. Trimming removed 2 bases from V and 4 bases from J, with 12 bases in between. CDR3 sequence reads: CASSYRWGRYEQYF. The CDR3 nucleotides are TGTGCCAGCAGTTACCGATGGGGTCGGTACGAGCAGTACTTC.

This clonotype was observed at least ten times. CDR3 nucleotide sequence: TGTGCCAGCAGCTTGGGACTAGCGGGAAAAAAGACCCAGTACTTC. Translated, it gives CASSLGLAGKKTQYF. The chain combines TRBV7-2 with TRBJ2-5, with 13 positions matching TRBD2. Losses at the gene ends were 3 bases for V and 6 bases for J; bases not matched to a gene: 4. The length of the CDR3 is 15 residues. Germline assignment: CDR1 SGHTA and CDR2 FQGNSA.

This clonotype was observed many times. V is TRBV28 and J is TRBJ1-6; 8 bases fit TRBD1. The ends lost 3 bases at V and 6 bases at J; junction bases unmatched: 10. Germline loops: CDR1 MDHEN, CDR2 SYDVKM. The CDR3 spans 17 residues. CDR3 sequence: CASSFPTGAVFNSPLHF. In DNA form, the CDR3 reads TGTGCCAGCAGTTTCCCGACAGGGGCGGTATTTAATTCACCCCTCCACTTT. Full variable domain (rest looked up from reference TRBV28 and TRBJ1-6): DVKVTQSSRYLVKRTGEKVFLECVQDMDHENMFWYRQDPGLGLRLIYFSYDVKMKEKGDIPEGYSVSREKKERFSLILESASTNQTSMYLCASSFPTGAVFNSPLHFGNGTRLTVT.

J is TRBJ2-5 and V is TRBV5-5; 7 bases map to TRBD2. With 0 bases clipped from V and 3 bases from J, the junction kept 5 bases outside the gene matches. Germline values: CDR1 SGHKS, CDR2 YYEKEE (reference sequence). There are 15 residues in the CDR3. DNA for the CDR3: TGTGCCAGCAGCTTGGTTTCCGGACTAGAAGAGACCCAGTACTTC. Its translation is CASSLVSGLEETQYF. The full variable domain, in which reference TRBV5-5 and TRBJ2-5 provide the parts outside the CDR3, is DAGVTQSPTHLIKTRGQQVTLRCSPISGHKSVSWYQQVLGQGPQFIFQYYEKEERGRGNFPDRFSARQFPNYSSELNVNALLLGDSALYLCASSLVSGLEETQYFGPGTRLLVL.

This clonotype was picked up many times. The chain uses TRBV12-3 or TRBV12-4 and TRBJ1-6; 7 bases are shared with TRBD1. Trimming took 6 bases from V and 8 from J; bases not matched to a gene: 7. The CDR3 runs 14 residues. The CDR3 here is CASSLTGRDSPLHF. CDR3 nucleotide sequence: TGTGCCAGCAGCCTGACAGGGAGGGATTCACCCCTCCACTTT.

This clonotype occurred many times. V is TRBV7-2 and J is TRBJ2-7; 12 bases map to TRBD2. Losses at the gene ends were 5 bases for V and 4 bases for J; bases not matched to a gene: 6. From germline, CDR1 is SGHTA and CDR2 FQGNSA. There are 15 residues in the CDR3. CDR3 nucleotides: TGTGCCAGCAGCGCCGGGACTAGCGGGTGGTACGAGCAGTACTTC. Its protein product is CASSAGTSGWYEQYF. Full variable domain (rest looked up from reference TRBV7-2 and TRBJ2-7): GAGVSQSPSNKVTEKGKDVELRCDPISGHTALYWYRQSLGQGLEFLIYFQGNSAPDKSGLPSDRFSAERTGGSVSTLTIQRTQQEDSAVYLCASSAGTSGWYEQYFGPGTRLTVT.

This clonotype was found a few times. The chain links TRBV29-1 to TRBJ2-3, with D perhaps matching TRBD1 (6 bases). V lost 1 base, J lost 5 bases, and 13 bases lay in between. The CDR3 runs to 14 residues. The germline V gene has CDR1 SQVTM and CDR2 ANQGSEA. The CDR3 spells CSVEAGKGVDTQYF. The DNA for the CDR3 is TGCAGCGTTGAAGCCGGGAAGGGGGTAGATACGCAGTATTTT.

In its sample, this clonotype was seen many times. The chain is built from TRBV28 and TRBJ2-2; 9 bases match TRBD1. The germline V gene encodes CDR1 MDHEN and CDR2 SYDVKM. V was pared by 2 bases and J by 4 bases, with 5 bases of the junction left unmatched. This CDR3 is 16 amino acids long. The CDR3 DNA is TGTGCCAGCAGTTTAGATGGGACAGGGACCACCGGGGAGCTGTTTTTT. Translating gives CASSLDGTGTTGELFF.

In this sample, this clonotype turned up many times. J is TRBJ1-1 and V is TRBV5-1, with D maybe TRBD1 (5 bases). Trimming stripped 4 bases from V and 4 bases from J, with 20 bases between. Germline values: CDR1 SGHRS, CDR2 YFSETQ. This CDR3 is 16 amino acids long. Here the CDR3 reads CASSLKRAGVSTEAFF. CDR3 DNA sequence: TGCGCCAGCAGCCTAAAACGGGCGGGGGTCAGCACTGAAGCTTTCTTT. The whole variable domain, filled in from reference TRBV5-1 and TRBJ1-1, reads KAGVTQTPRYLIKTRGQQVTLSCSPISGHRSVSWYQQTPGQGLQFLFEYFSETQRNKGNFPGRFSGRQFSNSRSEMNVSTLELGDSALYLCASSLKRAGVSTEAFFGQGTRLTVV.

This clonotype has at least ten counts. The J gene is TRBJ2-2, the V gene TRBV6-1; tentatively, D is TRBD2 (6 bases). Trimming removed 11 bases from V and 5 bases from J, with 24 bases in between. Germline V gives CDR1 MNHNS, CDR2 SASEGT. The CDR3 covers 16 residues. The CDR3 loop is CAGKLDPSAGTGELFF. Here the CDR3 DNA reads TGTGCCGGTAAATTGGACCCCTCTGCGGGGACCGGGGAGCTGTTTTTT.

Concerning this clonotype itself: One end of the junction is discordant with germline, which a read error may explain. This chain connects TRBV12-5 to TRBJ2-3; the match to TRBD2 covers 7 bases. Germline CDR1 reads LGHNT; CDR2 reads FRNRAP. The CDR3 is 12 residues long. The CDR3 sequence: CASGGAGPRSDF. CDR3 in DNA: TGTGCTAGTGGGGGAGCGGGACCCCGCTCGGATTTT.

This clonotype was detected many times. This chain joins TRBV28 and TRBJ2-7, with TRBD1 as a possible D gene (5 bases). The V end lost 2 bases, the J end lost 6 bases, and 8 bases lay between the germline ends. CDR3 length equals 12 residues. CDR1 MDHEN and CDR2 SYDVKM come from the germline V gene. The CDR3: CASSLGQVEQYF. The DNA of the CDR3 is TGTGCCAGCAGTTTAGGACAAGTCGAGCAGTACTTC. Drawing the rest from reference TRBV28 and TRBJ2-7, the complete variable domain is DVKVTQSSRYLVKRTGEKVFLECVQDMDHENMFWYRQDPGLGLRLIYFSYDVKMKEKGDIPEGYSVSREKKERFSLILESASTNQTSMYLCASSLGQVEQYFGPGTRLTVT.